This T cell receptor (beta chain) emerged from a study of T cell changes during pregnancy in multiple sclerosis. The repertoire was sequenced with immunoSEQ multiplex PCR; TCRdb's copy has only in-frame clones and lacks some. Of roughly 45,000 clones in the sample, roughly 95% were seen once. CDR3 size: 16 residues. The V and J ends lost 1 base and 2 bases, in that order; junction bases with no gene match: 5. Germline CDR1 and CDR2: SGHTA and FQGNSA. The sequence was obtained from a female donor with multiple sclerosis, enrolled in a pregnancy study. The chain employs TRBV7-2 and TRBJ2-3, with 8 bases that match TRBD1. Sequenced material: CD8+ T cells from peripheral blood mononuclear cells, taken after pregnancy. The CDR3 nucleotides are TGTGCCAGCAGCTTAGGTCGGACAGGGCCCACAGATACGCAGTATTTT. Encoded protein: CASSLGRTGPTDTQYF.